The rows below give T cell receptor beta chains drawn from one sample of a study of CXCR3-negative and CXCR3-positive naive CD8 T cells. Using the 5' RACE reads, TCRdb records one entry per CDR3 protein without DNA. The listing records roughly 99,000 distinct CDR3 sequences. Material for sequencing was naive CXCR3+ CD8+ T cells from blood. The receptors shown here come from a human donor in good health. Some clones in this sample may be carry-over from other donors' samples. Each CDR3 is given with its conserved first and last residue.

j_call	v_call	cdr3_aa
TRBJ1-1	TRBV21-1	CASSPLNGQGNTEAFF
TRBJ2-7	TRBV4-1	CASAQQGVSYEQYF
TRBJ2-6	TRBV29-1	CSVAGLGGANVLTF
TRBJ1-6	TRBV4-3	CASSQGTGKNSPLHF
TRBJ2-1	TRBV5-1	CASRQDRLNYNEQFF
TRBJ2-7	TRBV29-1	CSAGGTGDLHEQYF
TRBJ1-5	TRBV28	CASSFDSNQPQHF
TRBJ1-6	TRBV7-9	CASSLGGSSPLHF
TRBJ2-1	TRBV7-6	CASSDRDSSYNEQFF
TRBJ2-7	TRBV7-8	CASSLAGGSSYEQYF
TRBJ2-4	TRBV20-1	CSARALGENIQYF
TRBJ2-1	TRBV9	CASIVDFRQGSNNEQFF
TRBJ2-1	TRBV4-2	CASSQVAGGPNEQFF
TRBJ2-3	TRBV7-9	CASSFVRTDTQYF
TRBJ2-7	TRBV28	CASSLSPGLSSYEQYF
TRBJ2-1	TRBV6-2/TRBV6-3	CASSYFDSGYNEQFF
TRBJ2-1	TRBV12-3/TRBV12-4	CASSSDGNNEQFF
TRBJ1-1	TRBV7-6	CASSLFTGGLAFF
TRBJ2-3	TRBV20-1	CSATIDRDSRTDTQYF
TRBJ1-1	TRBV27	CASSLAGFMNTEAFF
TRBJ2-2	TRBV12-3/TRBV12-4	CASSHLPRPGQGAPMNTGELFF
TRBJ2-6	TRBV9	CASSVSVRSGGANVLTF
TRBJ2-7	TRBV29-1	CSVGAGGRYEQYF
TRBJ2-1	TRBV10-3	CAIRETGTSGGINEQFF
TRBJ1-1	TRBV19	CASSISAGMNTEAFF
TRBJ2-7	TRBV13	CASSPPRSYEQYF
TRBJ2-1	TRBV19	CATLTGMDEQFF
TRBJ1-1	TRBV7-8	CASNPTGGNTEAFF
TRBJ1-1	TRBV5-1	CASSLLAGDNTEAFF
TRBJ1-6	TRBV7-9	CASSLEQGHSPLHF
TRBJ2-3	TRBV6-5	CASSSLMGRAGTDTQYF